The entry below describes one T cell receptor beta chain. The data stem from a study of blood T cell repertoires in COVID-19. This CDR3 is 15 amino acids long. Germline V gene lookup returns CDR1 LNHDA and CDR2 SQIVND (reference sequence). Trimming took 8 bases from V and 0 from J, leaving 14 bases between them. In the original processing: Cell counts per sample came from amplifying reference gene primers. Produced via immunoSEQ multiplex PCR; TCRdb's table is partial and in-frame only. V and J calls and clone size are as listed in that table; D and trimming were resolved from the DNA. The sample yields roughly 100,000 clones, approximately 86% seen once.

V gene TRBV19 combines with J gene TRBJ1-5, with D uncertain. Source material: peripheral blood. The receptor was isolated from a man over 45 with active or convalescent COVID-19. The CDR3 DNA sequence: TGTGCCAGTCATAATACTCCAAATAGCAATCAGCCCCAGCATTTT. Translation gives CASHNTPNSNQPQHF.